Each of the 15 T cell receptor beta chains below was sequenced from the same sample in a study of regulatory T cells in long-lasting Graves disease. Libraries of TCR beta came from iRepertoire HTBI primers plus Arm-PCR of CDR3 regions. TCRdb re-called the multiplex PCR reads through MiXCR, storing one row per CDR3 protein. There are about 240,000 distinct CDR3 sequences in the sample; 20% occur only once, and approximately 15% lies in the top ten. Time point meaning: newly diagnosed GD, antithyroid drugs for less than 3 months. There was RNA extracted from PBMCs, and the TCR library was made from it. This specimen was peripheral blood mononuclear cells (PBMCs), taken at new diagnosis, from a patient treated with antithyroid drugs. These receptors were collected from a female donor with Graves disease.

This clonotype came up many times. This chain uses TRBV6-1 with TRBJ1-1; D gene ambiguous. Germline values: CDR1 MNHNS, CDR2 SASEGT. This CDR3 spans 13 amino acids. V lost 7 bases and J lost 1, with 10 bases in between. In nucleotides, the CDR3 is TGTGCCAGCATACGGAGCGGGAACACTGAAGCTTTCTTT. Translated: CASIRSGNTEAFF.

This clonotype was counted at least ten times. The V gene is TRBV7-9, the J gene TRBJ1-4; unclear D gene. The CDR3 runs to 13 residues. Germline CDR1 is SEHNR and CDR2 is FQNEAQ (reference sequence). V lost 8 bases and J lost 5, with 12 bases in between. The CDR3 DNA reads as TGTGCCAGCGGGTTTAGGCACAATGAAAAACTGTTTTTT. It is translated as CASGFRHNEKLFF.

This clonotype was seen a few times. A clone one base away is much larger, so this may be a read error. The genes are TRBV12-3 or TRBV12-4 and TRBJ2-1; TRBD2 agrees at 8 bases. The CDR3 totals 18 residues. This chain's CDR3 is CASSLGPRVAGSYNEQLF. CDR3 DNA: TGTGCCAGCAGTTTAGGGCCCAGGGTAGCGGGATCCTACAATGAGCAGCTCTTC.

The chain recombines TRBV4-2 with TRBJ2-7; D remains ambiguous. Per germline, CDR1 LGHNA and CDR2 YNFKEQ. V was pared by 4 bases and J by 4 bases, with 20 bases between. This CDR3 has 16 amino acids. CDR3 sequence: CASSPPSAAGIYEQYF. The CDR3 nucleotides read TGTGCCAGCAGCCCCCCTTCGGCAGCTGGCATTTACGAGCAGTACTTC.

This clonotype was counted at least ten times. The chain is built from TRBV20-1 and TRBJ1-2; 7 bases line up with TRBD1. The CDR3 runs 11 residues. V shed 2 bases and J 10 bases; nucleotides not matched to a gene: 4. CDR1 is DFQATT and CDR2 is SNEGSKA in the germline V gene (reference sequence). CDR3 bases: TGCAGTGCTAGACGGACAGGAGACTACACCTTC. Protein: CSARRTGDYTF.

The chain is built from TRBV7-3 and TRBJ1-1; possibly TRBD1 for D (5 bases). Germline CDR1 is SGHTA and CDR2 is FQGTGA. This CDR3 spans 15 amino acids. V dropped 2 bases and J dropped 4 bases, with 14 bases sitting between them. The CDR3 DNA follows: TGTGCCAGCAGCTTACGCCAGGGAGGTGTCACTGAAGCTTTCTTT. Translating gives CASSLRQGGVTEAFF.

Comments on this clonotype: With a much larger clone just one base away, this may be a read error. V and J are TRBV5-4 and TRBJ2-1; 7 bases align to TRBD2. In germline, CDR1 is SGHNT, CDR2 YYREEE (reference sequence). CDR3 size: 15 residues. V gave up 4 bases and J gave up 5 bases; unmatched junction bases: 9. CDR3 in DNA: TGTGCCAGCAGCAAGGCGGGAGTAATAGACAATGAGCAGTTCTTC. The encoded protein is CASSKAGVIDNEQFF.

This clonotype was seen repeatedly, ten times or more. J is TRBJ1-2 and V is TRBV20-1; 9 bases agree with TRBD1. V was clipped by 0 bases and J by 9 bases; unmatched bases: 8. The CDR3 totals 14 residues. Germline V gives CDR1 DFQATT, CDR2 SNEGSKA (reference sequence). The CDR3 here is CSARERTGVLSYTF. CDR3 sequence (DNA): TGCAGTGCTAGAGAAAGGACAGGGGTTTTGAGCTACACCTTC.

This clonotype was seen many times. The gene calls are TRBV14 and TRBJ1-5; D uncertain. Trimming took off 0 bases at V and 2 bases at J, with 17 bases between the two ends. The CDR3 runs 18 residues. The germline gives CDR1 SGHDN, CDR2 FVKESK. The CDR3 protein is CASSQDRRTDVCNQPQHF. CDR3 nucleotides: TGTGCCAGCAGCCAAGATCGAAGGACGGATGTGTGCAATCAGCCCCAGCATTTT.

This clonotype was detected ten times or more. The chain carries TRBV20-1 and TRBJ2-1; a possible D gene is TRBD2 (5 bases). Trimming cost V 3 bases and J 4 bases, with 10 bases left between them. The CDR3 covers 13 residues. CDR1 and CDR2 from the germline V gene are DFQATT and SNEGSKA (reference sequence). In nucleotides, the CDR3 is TGCAGTGCTAGCGGGAAGTCGTACAATGAGCAGTTCTTC. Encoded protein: CSASGKSYNEQFF.

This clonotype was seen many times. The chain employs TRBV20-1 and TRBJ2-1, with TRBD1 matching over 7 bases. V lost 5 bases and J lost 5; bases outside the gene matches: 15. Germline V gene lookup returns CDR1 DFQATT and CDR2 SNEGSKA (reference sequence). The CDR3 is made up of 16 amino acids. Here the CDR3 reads CSASNPRQGIHNEQFF. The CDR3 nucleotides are TGCAGTGCTTCTAACCCGCGACAGGGTATCCACAATGAGCAGTTCTTC.

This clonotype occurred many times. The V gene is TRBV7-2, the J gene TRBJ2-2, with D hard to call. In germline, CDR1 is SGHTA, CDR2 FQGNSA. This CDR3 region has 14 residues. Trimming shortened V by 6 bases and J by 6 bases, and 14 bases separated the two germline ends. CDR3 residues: CASSLNVESGELFF. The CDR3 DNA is TGTGCCAGCAGTCTAAATGTGGAGTCCGGGGAGCTGTTTTTT.

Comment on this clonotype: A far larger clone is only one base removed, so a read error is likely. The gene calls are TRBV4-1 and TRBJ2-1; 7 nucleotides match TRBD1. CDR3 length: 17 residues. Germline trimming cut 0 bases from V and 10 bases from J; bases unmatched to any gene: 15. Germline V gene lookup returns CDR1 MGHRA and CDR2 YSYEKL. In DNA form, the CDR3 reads TGCGCCAGCAGCCAAGACAGACACAGGGGAATTTCCTACGAGCAGTTCTTC. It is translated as CASSQDRHRGISYEQFF.

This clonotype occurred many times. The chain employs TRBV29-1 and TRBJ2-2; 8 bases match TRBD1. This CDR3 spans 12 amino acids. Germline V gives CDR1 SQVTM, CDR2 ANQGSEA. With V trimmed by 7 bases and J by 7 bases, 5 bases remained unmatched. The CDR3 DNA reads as TGCAGCGGCGGACAGGGTGACGGGGAGCTGTTTTTT. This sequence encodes CSGGQGDGELFF.

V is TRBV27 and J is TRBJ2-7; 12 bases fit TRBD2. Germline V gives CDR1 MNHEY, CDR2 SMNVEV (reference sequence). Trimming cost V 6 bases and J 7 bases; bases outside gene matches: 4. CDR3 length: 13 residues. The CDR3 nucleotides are TGTGCCAGCAGGACTAGCGGGAGCGGAGAGCAGTACTTC. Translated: CASRTSGSGEQYF.